Listed below are T cell receptor beta chains from one sample, sequenced in a study of blood T cell repertoires in COVID-19. Libraries were prepared by immunoSEQ multiplex PCR; TCRdb keeps only in-frame clonotypes and omits some of them. The sample records about 160,000 clones, around 85% being singletons. The sample comprised peripheral blood. These receptors came from a woman aged 70-85 years with acute or convalescent COVID-19. Each CDR3 is given with its conserved first and last residue. D genes are given only for firm matches. Size is omitted from some rows. Given values are once, few, many or a class for expanded clones.

V gene	J gene	clone size	D gene	CDR3 protein	CDR3 DNA
TRBV7-2	TRBJ2-1	NA	TRBD2	CASSDRWGGRSYNEQFF	TGTGCCAGCAGCGACCGGTGGGGGGGACGCTCCTACAATGAGCAGTTCTTC
TRBV6-1	TRBJ1-2	NA	TRBD1	CASSVAGTANYGYTF	TGTGCCAGCAGTGTAGCCGGGACAGCTAACTATGGCTACACCTTC
TRBV27	TRBJ1-5	NA	NA	CASSPGRGNQPQHF	TGTGCCAGCAGTCCGGGTCGGGGCAATCAGCCCCAGCATTTT
TRBV9	TRBJ1-4	NA	TRBD1	CASSGRQGATNEKLFF	TGTGCCAGCAGCGGAAGACAGGGGGCAACTAATGAAAAACTGTTTTTT
TRBV10-1	TRBJ2-3	NA	NA	CASSQTGTDTQYF	TGCGCCAGCAGCCAGACAGGCACAGATACGCAGTATTTT
TRBV18	TRBJ1-2	NA	NA	CASSPTPNYGYTF	TGTGCCAGCTCACCTACACCGAACTATGGCTACACCTTC
TRBV27	TRBJ2-6	NA	NA	CASSLYSPGANVLTF	TGTGCCAGCAGTTTATATAGCCCCGGGGCCAACGTCCTGACTTTC
TRBV15	TRBJ2-7	NA	TRBD1	CATSRERGQAYEQYF	TGTGCCACCAGCAGAGAACGCGGACAGGCCTACGAGCAGTACTTC
TRBV5-6	TRBJ2-5	NA	NA	CASSLVEAMVETQYF	TGTGCCAGCAGCTTGGTCGAGGCGATGGTAGAGACCCAGTACTTC
TRBV29-1	TRBJ1-1	few	NA	CSVLRPQLNTEAFF	TGCAGCGTTCTACGTCCTCAATTGAACACTGAAGCTTTCTTT
TRBV6-1	TRBJ1-4	NA	NA	CASSEKYVQGEKLFF	TGTGCCAGCAGTGAAAAATATGTCCAGGGAGAAAAACTGTTTTTT
TRBV19	TRBJ1-5	NA	TRBD1	CASSHRGVDQPQHF	TGTGCCAGTAGTCACAGGGGTGTAGATCAGCCCCAGCATTTT
TRBV30	TRBJ1-3	NA	TRBD1	CAWSARDRGWVDSGNTIYF	TGTGCCTGGAGTGCCCGGGACAGGGGTTGGGTTGACTCTGGAAACACCATATATTTT
TRBV19	TRBJ1-1	few	TRBD1	CASHKGGRGLPEAFF	TGTGCCAGCCATAAAGGCGGCAGGGGGCTCCCTGAAGCTTTCTTT
TRBV4-2	TRBJ1-1	NA	NA	CASSQVGLKAFF	TGTGCCAGCAGCCAAGTGGGACTTAAAGCTTTCTTT
TRBV4-1	TRBJ2-3	NA	TRBD2	CASREGLAGPDTQYF	TGCGCCAGCAGGGAGGGACTAGCGGGACCAGATACGCAGTATTTT
TRBV6-2/TRBV6-3	TRBJ2-6	NA	NA	CASSRMAGNSGANVLTF	TGTGCCAGCAGTCGGATGGCAGGTAACTCTGGGGCCAACGTCCTGACTTTC
TRBV18	TRBJ1-1	few	NA	CASSPNRNTEAFF	TGTGCCAGCTCACCAAACAGGAACACTGAAGCTTTCTTT
TRBV19	TRBJ1-5	NA	TRBD1	CASSIRQGIQPQHF	TGTGCCAGTAGTATCAGACAGGGGATTCAGCCCCAGCATTTT
TRBV7-9	TRBJ2-1	NA	NA	CAGGRGLAYNEQFF	TGTGCCGGAGGTAGGGGACTCGCATACAATGAGCAGTTCTTC
TRBV18	TRBJ2-1	NA	NA	CASSPRRDRINYNEQFF	TGTGCCAGCTCACCACGGAGGGACCGAATAAATTACAATGAGCAGTTCTTC
TRBV6-5	TRBJ1-3	NA	NA	CATGLSTSGNTIYF	TGTGCCACAGGACTGTCGACCTCTGGAAACACCATATATTTT
TRBV7-2	TRBJ1-2	NA	NA	CASSLTFGGYTF	NA
TRBV5-1	TRBJ1-2	once	TRBD1	CASSLTGTDYGYTF	TGCGCCAGCAGCTTAACTGGGACAGACTATGGCTACACCTTC
TRBV7-2	TRBJ2-3	NA	NA	CASSRPQGSDTQYF	TGTGCCAGCAGCCGGCCCCAGGGTTCAGATACGCAGTATTTT
TRBV30	TRBJ1-4	NA	TRBD1	CAWSRTGFNEKLFF	TGTGCCTGGTCACGGACAGGCTTTAATGAAAAACTGTTTTTT
TRBV14	TRBJ2-5	NA	TRBD2	CASSQAGTSGISQYF	TGTGCCAGCAGCCAGGCCGGGACTAGCGGTATATCCCAGTACTTC
TRBV7-3	TRBJ2-2	NA	TRBD2	CASSKFSGAANTGELFF	TGTGCCAGCAGCAAGTTTAGCGGGGCTGCGAACACCGGGGAGCTGTTTTTT
TRBV3-1/TRBV3-2	TRBJ1-1	few	NA	CASSQDQFGGIEAFF	TGTGCCAGCAGCCAAGATCAGTTCGGGGGAATTGAAGCTTTCTTT
TRBV6-2/TRBV6-3	TRBJ2-1	few	TRBD2	CASSFSSGRGTYNEQFF	TGTGCCAGCAGTTTTTCTAGCGGGAGGGGTACCTACAATGAGCAGTTCTTC
TRBV5-6	TRBJ1-2	NA	TRBD1	CASSLGGQFYGYTF	TGTGCCAGCAGCTTGGGGGGACAGTTCTATGGCTACACCTTC
TRBV27	TRBJ1-5	NA	NA	CASRGGAVSSQPQHF	TGTGCCAGCAGGGGGGGGGCAGTTTCCTCTCAGCCCCAGCATTTT
TRBV7-6	TRBJ2-5	NA	NA	CASSSSPSQETQYF	TGTGCCAGCAGCTCGAGTCCTTCCCAAGAGACCCAGTACTTC
TRBV18	TRBJ1-1	NA	TRBD1	CASSARGMNTEAFF	TGTGCCAGCTCAGCCAGGGGGATGAACACTGAAGCTTTCTTT
TRBV5-1	TRBJ2-2	NA	TRBD1	CASSSLRDRGTTGELFF	TGCGCCAGCAGCTCCCTCCGGGACAGGGGAACCACCGGGGAGCTGTTTTTT
TRBV10-3	TRBJ2-7	few	TRBD1	CAISSGTGVHEQYF	TGTGCCATCAGCTCCGGGACAGGGGTCCACGAGCAGTACTTC
TRBV6-2/TRBV6-3	TRBJ2-3	NA	NA	CASSGTGQLTSTDTQYF	TGTGCCAGCAGTGGAACCGGACAGCTGACTAGCACAGATACGCAGTATTTT
TRBV27	TRBJ1-4	NA	NA	CASSLLAGGEKLFF	TGTGCCAGCAGTTTATTGGCCGGGGGTGAAAAACTGTTTTTT
TRBV23-1	TRBJ2-7	NA	NA	CASSQSSPRGLEQYF	TGCGCCAGCAGTCAATCGAGTCCCAGGGGCCTCGAGCAGTACTTC
TRBV9	TRBJ2-7	few	TRBD2	CASSVEGAGGIYEQYF	TGTGCCAGCAGCGTAGAAGGAGCGGGAGGTATCTACGAGCAGTACTTC
TRBV6-2/TRBV6-3	TRBJ1-1	NA	TRBD1	CASSRTGRTEAFF	TGTGCCAGCAGCCGGACAGGGAGAACTGAAGCTTTCTTT
TRBV5-6	TRBJ1-2	NA	TRBD1	CASSITGGANYGYTF	TGTGCCAGCAGCATAACAGGGGGCGCAAACTATGGCTACACCTTC
TRBV15	TRBJ1-1	NA	NA	CATSRGEGGNTEAFF	TGTGCCACCAGCAGAGGGGAGGGGGGAAACACTGAAGCTTTCTTT
TRBV30	TRBJ1-2	once	TRBD1	CAWSPGQGFLGYTF	TGTGCCTGGAGTCCGGGACAGGGCTTTCTTGGCTACACCTTC
TRBV5-4	TRBJ1-3	NA	NA	CASSLQGSGNTIYF	TGTGCCAGCAGCTTGCAGGGCTCTGGAAACACCATATATTTT
TRBV6-2/TRBV6-3	TRBJ2-7	few	NA	CASSHLAPTIYEQYF	TGTGCCAGCAGTCACCTAGCGCCGACTATCTACGAGCAGTACTTC
TRBV19	TRBJ1-2	NA	NA	CASSIRRTTNYGYTF	TGTGCCAGTAGTATCCGTCGGACTACTAACTATGGCTACACCTTC
TRBV7-9	TRBJ1-2	few	NA	CASSFKGRQGYTF	TGTGCCAGCAGCTTCAAGGGGCGGCAAGGCTACACCTTC
TRBV28	TRBJ1-6	few	NA	CASKTGTSSYNSPLHF	TGTGCCAGCAAGACTGGAACAAGCTCCTATAATTCACCCCTCCACTTT
TRBV4-2	TRBJ2-7	NA	TRBD2	CASSQDRSREGMAYEQYF	TGTGCCAGCAGCCAAGATCGGTCCCGGGAGGGGATGGCGTACGAGCAGTACTTC
TRBV3-1/TRBV3-2	TRBJ1-2	NA	TRBD1	CASSHHADRVDGYTF	TGTGCCAGCAGCCACCATGCAGACAGGGTCGACGGCTACACCTTC
TRBV14	TRBJ2-3	NA	TRBD2	CASSLYGGDLRTDTQYF	TGTGCCAGCAGCCTCTACGGGGGGGATTTACGGACAGATACGCAGTATTTT
TRBV5-1	TRBJ1-1	NA	NA	CASTQRDSGTEAFF	TGCGCCAGCACCCAAAGGGACTCCGGAACTGAAGCTTTCTTT
TRBV19	TRBJ1-1	NA	NA	CASSIKVDMNTEAFF	TGTGCCAGTAGTATAAAAGTCGACATGAACACTGAAGCTTTCTTT